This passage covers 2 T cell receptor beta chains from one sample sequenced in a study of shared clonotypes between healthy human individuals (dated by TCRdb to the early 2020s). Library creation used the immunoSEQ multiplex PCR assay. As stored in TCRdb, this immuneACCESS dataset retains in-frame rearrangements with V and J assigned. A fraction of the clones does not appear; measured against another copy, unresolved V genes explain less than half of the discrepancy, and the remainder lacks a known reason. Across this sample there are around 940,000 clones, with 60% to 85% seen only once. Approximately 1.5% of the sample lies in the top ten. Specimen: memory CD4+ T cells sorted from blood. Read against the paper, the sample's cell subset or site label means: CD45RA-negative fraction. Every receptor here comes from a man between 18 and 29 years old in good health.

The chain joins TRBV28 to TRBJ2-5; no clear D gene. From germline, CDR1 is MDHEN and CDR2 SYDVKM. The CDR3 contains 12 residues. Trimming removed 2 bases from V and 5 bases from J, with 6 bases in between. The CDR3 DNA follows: TGTGCCAGCAGTTTACAGCTTGAGACCCAGTACTTC. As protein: CASSLQLETQYF. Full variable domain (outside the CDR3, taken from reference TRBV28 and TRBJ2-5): DVKVTQSSRYLVKRTGEKVFLECVQDMDHENMFWYRQDPGLGLRLIYFSYDVKMKEKGDIPEGYSVSREKKERFSLILESASTNQTSMYLCASSLQLETQYFGPGTRLLVL.

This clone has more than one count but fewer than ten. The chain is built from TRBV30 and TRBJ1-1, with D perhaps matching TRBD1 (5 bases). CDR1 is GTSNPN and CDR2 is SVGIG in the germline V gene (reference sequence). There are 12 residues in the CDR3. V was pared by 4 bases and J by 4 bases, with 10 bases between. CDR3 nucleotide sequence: TGTGCCTGGACCGGGGGAACCACTGAAGCTTTCTTT. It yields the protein CAWTGGTTEAFF.